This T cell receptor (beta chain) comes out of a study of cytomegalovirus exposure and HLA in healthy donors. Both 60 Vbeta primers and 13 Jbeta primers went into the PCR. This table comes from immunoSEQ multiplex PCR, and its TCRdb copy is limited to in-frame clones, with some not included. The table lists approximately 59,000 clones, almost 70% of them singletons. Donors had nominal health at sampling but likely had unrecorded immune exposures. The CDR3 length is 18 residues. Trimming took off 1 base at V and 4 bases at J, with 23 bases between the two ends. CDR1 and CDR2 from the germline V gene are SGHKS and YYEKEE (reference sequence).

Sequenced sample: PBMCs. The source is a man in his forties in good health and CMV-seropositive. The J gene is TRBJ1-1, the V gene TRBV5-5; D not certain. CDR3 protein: CASSLSVGGPRRRTEAFF. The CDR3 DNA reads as TGTGCCAGCAGCTTGTCTGTGGGAGGGCCTCGTCGTCGCACTGAAGCTTTCTTT.